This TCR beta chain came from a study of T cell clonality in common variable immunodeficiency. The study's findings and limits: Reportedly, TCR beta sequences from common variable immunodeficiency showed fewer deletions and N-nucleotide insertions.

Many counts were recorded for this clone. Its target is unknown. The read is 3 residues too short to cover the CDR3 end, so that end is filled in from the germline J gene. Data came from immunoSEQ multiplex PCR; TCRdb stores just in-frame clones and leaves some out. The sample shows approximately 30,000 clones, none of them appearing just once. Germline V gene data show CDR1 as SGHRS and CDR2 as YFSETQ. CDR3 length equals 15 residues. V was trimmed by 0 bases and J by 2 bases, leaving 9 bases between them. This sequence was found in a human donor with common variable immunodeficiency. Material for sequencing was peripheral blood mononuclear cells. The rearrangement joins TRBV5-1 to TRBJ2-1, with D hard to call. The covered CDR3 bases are TGCGCCAGCAGCTTGGGCATAGCAACCTACAATGAG. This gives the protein CASSLGIATYNE. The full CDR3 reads CASSLGIATYNEQFF.